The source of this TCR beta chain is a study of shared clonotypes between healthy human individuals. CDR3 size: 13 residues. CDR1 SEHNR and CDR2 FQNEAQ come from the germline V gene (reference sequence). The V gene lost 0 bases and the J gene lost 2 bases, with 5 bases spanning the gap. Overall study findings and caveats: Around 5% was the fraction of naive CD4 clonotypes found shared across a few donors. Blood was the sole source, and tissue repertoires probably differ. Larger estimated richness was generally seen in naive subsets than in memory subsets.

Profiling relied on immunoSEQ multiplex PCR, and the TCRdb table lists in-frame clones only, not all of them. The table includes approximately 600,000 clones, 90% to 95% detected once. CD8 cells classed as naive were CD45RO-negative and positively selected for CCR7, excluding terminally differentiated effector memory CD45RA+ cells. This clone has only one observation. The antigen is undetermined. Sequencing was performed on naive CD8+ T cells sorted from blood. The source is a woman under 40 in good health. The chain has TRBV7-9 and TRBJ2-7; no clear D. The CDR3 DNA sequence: TGTGCCAGCAGCTTAGCAACTACCTACGAGCAGTACTTC. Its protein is CASSLATTYEQYF.